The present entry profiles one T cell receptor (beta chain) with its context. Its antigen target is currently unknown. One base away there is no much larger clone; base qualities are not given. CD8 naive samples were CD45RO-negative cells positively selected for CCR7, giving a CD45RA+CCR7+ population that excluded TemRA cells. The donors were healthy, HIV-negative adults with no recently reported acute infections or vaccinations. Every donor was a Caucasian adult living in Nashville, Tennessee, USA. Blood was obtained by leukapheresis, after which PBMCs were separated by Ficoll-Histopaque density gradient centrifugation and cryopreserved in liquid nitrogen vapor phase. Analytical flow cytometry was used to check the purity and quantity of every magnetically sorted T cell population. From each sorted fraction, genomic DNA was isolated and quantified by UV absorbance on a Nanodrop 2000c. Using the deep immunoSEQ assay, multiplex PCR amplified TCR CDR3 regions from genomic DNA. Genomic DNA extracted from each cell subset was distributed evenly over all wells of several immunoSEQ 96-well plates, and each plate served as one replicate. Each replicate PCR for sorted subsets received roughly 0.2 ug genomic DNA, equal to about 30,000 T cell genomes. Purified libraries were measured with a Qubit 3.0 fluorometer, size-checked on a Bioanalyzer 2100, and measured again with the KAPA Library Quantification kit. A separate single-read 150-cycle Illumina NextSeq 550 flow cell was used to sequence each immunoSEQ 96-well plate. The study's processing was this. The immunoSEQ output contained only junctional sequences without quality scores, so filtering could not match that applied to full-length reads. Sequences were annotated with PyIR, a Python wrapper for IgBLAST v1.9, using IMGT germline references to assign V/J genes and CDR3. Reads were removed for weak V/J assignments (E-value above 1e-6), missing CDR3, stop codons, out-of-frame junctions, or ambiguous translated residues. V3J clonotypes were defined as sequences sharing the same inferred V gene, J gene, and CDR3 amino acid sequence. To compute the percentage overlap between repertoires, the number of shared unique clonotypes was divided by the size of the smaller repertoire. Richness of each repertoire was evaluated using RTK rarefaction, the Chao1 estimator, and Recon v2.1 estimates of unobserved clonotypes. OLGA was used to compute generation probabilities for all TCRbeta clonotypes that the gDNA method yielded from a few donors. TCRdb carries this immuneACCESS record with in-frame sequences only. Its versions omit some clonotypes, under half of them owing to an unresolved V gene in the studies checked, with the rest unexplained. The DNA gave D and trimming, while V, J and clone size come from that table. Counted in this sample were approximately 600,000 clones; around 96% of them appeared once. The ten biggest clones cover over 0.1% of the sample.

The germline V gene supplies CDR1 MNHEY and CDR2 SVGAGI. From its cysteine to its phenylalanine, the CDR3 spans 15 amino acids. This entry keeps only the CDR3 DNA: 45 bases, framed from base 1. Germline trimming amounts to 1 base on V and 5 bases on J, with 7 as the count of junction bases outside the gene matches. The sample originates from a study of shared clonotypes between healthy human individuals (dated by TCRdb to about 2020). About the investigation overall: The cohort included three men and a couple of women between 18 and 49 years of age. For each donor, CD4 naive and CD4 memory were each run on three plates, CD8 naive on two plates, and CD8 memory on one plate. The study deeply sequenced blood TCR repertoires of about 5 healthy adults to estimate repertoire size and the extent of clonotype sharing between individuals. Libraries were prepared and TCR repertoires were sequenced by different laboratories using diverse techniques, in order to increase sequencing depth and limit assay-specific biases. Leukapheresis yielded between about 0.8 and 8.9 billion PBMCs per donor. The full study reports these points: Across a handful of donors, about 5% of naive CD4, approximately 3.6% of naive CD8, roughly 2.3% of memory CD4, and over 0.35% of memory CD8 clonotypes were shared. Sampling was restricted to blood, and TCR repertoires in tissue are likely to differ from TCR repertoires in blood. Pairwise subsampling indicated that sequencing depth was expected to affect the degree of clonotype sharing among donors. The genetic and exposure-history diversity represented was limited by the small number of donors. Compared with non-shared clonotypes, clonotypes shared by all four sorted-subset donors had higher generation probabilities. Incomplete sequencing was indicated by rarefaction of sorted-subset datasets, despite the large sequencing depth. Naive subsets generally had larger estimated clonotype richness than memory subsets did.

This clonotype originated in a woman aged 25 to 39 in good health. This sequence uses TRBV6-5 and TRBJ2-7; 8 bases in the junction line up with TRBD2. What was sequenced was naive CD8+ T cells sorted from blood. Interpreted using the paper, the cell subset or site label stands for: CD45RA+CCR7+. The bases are TGTGCCAGCAGTTACTTATCGGGAGGGCCGAACGAGCAGTACTTC. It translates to CASSYLSGGPNEQYF.